Each of the 14 T cell receptor beta chains below was sequenced from the same sample in a study of beta chain features in type 1 diabetes. The whole isolated RNA underwent reverse transcription, so sequencing captured expressed TCRB transcripts. Sequenced by immunoSEQ multiplex PCR; TCRdb stores in-frame clones only, minus some. In the table there are fewer than 150,000 clones, about 7% of which are singletons. The sequencing sample was made of central memory CD4+ T cells from blood. These receptors originate from a woman aged 25 to 39 in good health.

The V call is TRBV19, the J call TRBJ1-2; weak D call: TRBD1 (6 bases). CDR1 is LNHDA and CDR2 is SQIVND in the germline V gene (reference sequence). CDR3 length: 15 amino acids. Trimming removed 6 bases at V and 4 bases at J, with 18 bases between. Here the CDR3 reads CASSRGSQGTYGYTF. The DNA of the CDR3 is TGTGCCAGTAGCCGTGGCTCACAGGGAACCTATGGCTACACCTTC.

This chain connects TRBV11-2 to TRBJ2-1; D might be TRBD2 (5 bases). The germline V gene has CDR1 SGHAT and CDR2 FQNNGV. This CDR3 contains 13 residues. Trimming removed 4 bases from V and 6 bases from J, with 10 bases in between. The CDR3 loop reads CASSYQTSNEQFF. CDR3 nucleotides: TGTGCCAGCAGCTATCAAACTAGCAATGAGCAGTTCTTC.

This clone has a count of ten or more. The chain joins TRBV7-2 to TRBJ2-1; TRBD2 matches 12 bases. CDR1 is SGHTA and CDR2 is FQGNSA in the germline V gene. The CDR3 contains 15 residues. J lost 4 bases, V lost 5 bases, and 3 bases had no gene match. The CDR3 here is CASSVLAGGYNEQFF. DNA of the CDR3: TGTGCCAGCAGCGTTCTAGCGGGAGGGTACAATGAGCAGTTCTTC.

This chain links TRBV29-1 with TRBJ2-3, with a tentative D call TRBD2 (6 bases). CDR1 is SQVTM, CDR2 ANQGSEA, per germline. The ends were cut back, 7 bases at V and 0 bases at J, with 11 bases in the middle. The CDR3 runs 13 residues. The CDR3 here is CSGASVSTDTQYF. CDR3 nucleotide sequence: TGCAGCGGAGCTAGCGTTAGCACAGATACGCAGTATTTT.

This clone has more than one count but fewer than ten. The V gene is TRBV7-8, the J gene TRBJ1-1; the D is unclear. The CDR3 spans 16 residues. Germline V gene lookup returns CDR1 SGHVS and CDR2 FQNEAQ. V was pared by 5 bases and J by 4 bases, with 20 bases between. Here the CDR3 DNA reads TGTGCCAGCAGCCCTAGGCCCCGAGGGCTCGCCACTGAAGCTTTCTTT. Its protein product is CASSPRPRGLATEAFF. The full variable domain, its missing parts supplied by reference TRBV7-8 and TRBJ1-1, is GAGVSQSPRYKVAKRGQDVALRCDPISGHVSLFWYQQALGQGPEFLTYFQNEAQLDKSGLPSDRFFAERPEGSVSTLKIQRTQQEDSAVYLCASSPRPRGLATEAFFGQGTRLTVV.

This clone was counted many times. The chain is built from TRBV7-9 and TRBJ2-7; a weak D match, TRBD2 (6 bases). Deletions cut 3 bases from V and 2 bases from J, with 14 bases between. From germline, CDR1 is SEHNR and CDR2 FQNEAQ (reference sequence). This CDR3 region has 15 residues. The CDR3 protein is CASSFSGGMTYEQYF. The CDR3 DNA reads TGTGCCAGCAGCTTCAGTGGGGGGATGACCTACGAGCAGTACTTC.

The genes are TRBV7-2 and TRBJ2-7; TRBD2 matches at 9 bases. The length of the CDR3 is 14 residues. The J segment lost 3 bases and the V segment lost 3 bases, leaving 3 bases of the junction unmatched. Germline lookup yields CDR1 SGHTA and CDR2 FQGNSA. In DNA, the CDR3 is TGTGCCAGCAGCTTGACTAGCGGAAACTACGAGCAGTACTTC. Its protein product is CASSLTSGNYEQYF.

CDR3 bases: TGTGCCAGCAGCCCCGACGTGGACAAGCAGTACTTC. Amino acid sequence: CASSPDVDKQYF. This chain uses TRBV7-2 with TRBJ2-7; D is possibly TRBD1 (5 bases). Germline lookup yields CDR1 SGHTA and CDR2 FQGNSA. The CDR3 sequence is 12 residues long. V lost 5 bases and J lost 8, with 13 bases in between.

The chain has TRBV6-4 and TRBJ2-2; D unresolved. The CDR3 runs 16 residues. Germline V lookup: CDR1 MRHNA, CDR2 SNTAGT. V lost 4 bases to trimming and J lost 4 bases, with 16 bases between them. The CDR3 spells CASSVEEIQSTGELFF. CDR3 sequence (DNA): TGTGCCAGCAGTGTAGAGGAAATACAATCCACCGGGGAGCTGTTTTTT.

This clone has just a few counts. The gene calls are TRBV18 and TRBJ2-1; TRBD2 aligns across 14 bases. Germline lookup yields CDR1 KGHSH and CDR2 LQKENI. The V segment lost 2 bases and the J segment 8 bases; nucleotides outside the gene matches: 8. The CDR3 spans 17 residues. The CDR3 bases are TGTGCCAGCTCACCAACAATAGGACTAGCGGGAGGCGATGAGCAGTTCTTC. Translated: CASSPTIGLAGGDEQFF.

V usage is TRBV7-2 and J usage is TRBJ2-2; no clear D gene. Trimming pared 1 base from V and 7 bases from J, leaving 13 bases between. Germline V gene sequence: CDR1 SGHTA, CDR2 FQGNSA. CDR3 size: 15 residues. The CDR3, as DNA: TGTGCCAGCAGCTTAGTCCAGCTAGGAATCGGGGAGCTGTTTTTT. Residues: CASSLVQLGIGELFF.

The genes are TRBV27 and TRBJ1-2, with 7 bases identical to TRBD1. Trimming at V came to 4 bases and at J to 4 bases, leaving 6 bases not matched to a gene. This CDR3 has 14 amino acids. Germline lookup yields CDR1 MNHEY and CDR2 SMNVEV (reference sequence). CDR3 coding DNA: TGTGCCAGCAGTTCGGCCAGGGGGAGCTATGGCTACACCTTC. This codes for CASSSARGSYGYTF.

The V and J genes are TRBV28 and TRBJ1-2; 7 nucleotides line up with TRBD1. CDR1 and CDR2 from the germline V gene are MDHEN and SYDVKM. The V segment lost 4 bases and the J segment 4 bases; nucleotides outside the gene matches: 9. The CDR3 extends over 15 amino acids. CDR3 residues: CASSSFPGTAYGYTF. The CDR3 DNA follows: TGTGCCAGCAGTTCGTTTCCCGGGACAGCCTATGGCTACACCTTC.

The chain recombines TRBV5-4 with TRBJ1-3; 7 nucleotides line up with TRBD1. The CDR3 is 14 residues long. Germline V gene data show CDR1 as SGHNT and CDR2 as YYREEE (reference sequence). Trimming took 5 bases from V and 2 from J; bases not matched to a gene: 4. Here the CDR3 DNA reads TGTGCCAGCAGGAAGGGACAGACTGGAAACACCATATATTTT. It translates to CASRKGQTGNTIYF.